This T cell receptor beta chain was captured by sequencing in a study of post-analysis software for immune sequencing data. Unique molecular identifiers featured in each of the TCR beta cDNA libraries. Each CDR3 protein is one row after TCRdb ran MiXCR on the PCR reads. Of a few hundred thousand distinct CDR3 sequences in the sample, 30% to 45% were seen once. Study outcomes and limitations: Significantly lower normalized Chao1 diversity was found in patients with multiple sclerosis relative to controls. Co-batched samples clustered tightly together by F measure.

In regard to this clonotype: As yet, its antigen is unknown. Germline is not matched at one junction end, which may reflect a read error.

The TCR originated in a girl aged 10 to 17 with multiple sclerosis. The source material was blood.

The CDR3 region is CASSSDGTLERYF. The CDR3 region has the DNA TGTGCCAGCAGTTCCGATGGGACCCTTGAGCGGTACTTC. The chain couples TRBV6-2 or TRBV6-3 to TRBJ2-7; either TRBD1 or TRBD2 may supply D (5 bases each). This CDR3 contains 13 residues. Per germline, CDR1 MNHEY and CDR2 SVGEGT.